Listed here is a single T cell receptor beta chain. This sample is drawn from a study of blood T cell repertoires in COVID-19. For the study at large: COVID-19 samples collected from the United States, Italy and Spain covered acute and convalescent phases. PBMCs, B-cell-depleted T cells, or T cells provided the cDNA or gDNA that made up the material.

This CDR3 contains 12 residues. Trimming removed 10 bases at V and 7 bases at J, with 17 bases between. CDR1 is MDHEN and CDR2 is SYDVKM in the germline V gene. Repertoires were generated with immunoSEQ multiplex PCR, while TCRdb's copy carries only in-frame clones and drops some. The table has a few hundred thousand clones, just over 85% seen once. The chain joins TRBV28 to TRBJ2-7; no firm D call. Sequenced input: PBMCs or T cells enriched from blood (not recorded which). The TCR comes from a woman under 30 who had recovered from COVID-19. The CDR3 spells CATESFTREQYF. The CDR3 nucleotides read TGTGCCACCGAAAGCTTTACGAGAGAGCAGTACTTC.